The 5 T cell receptor beta chains below come from one sample, sequenced in a study of cytomegalovirus exposure and HLA in healthy donors. The PCR made use of 60 Vbeta and 13 Jbeta primers. Only in-frame clones appear in the TCRdb table, and some are missing; sequencing was by immunoSEQ multiplex PCR. The data show 100,000 to 150,000 clones, about 66% seen once. Sequencing used PBMCs. These receptors all stem from a man younger than 40 in good health and CMV-seropositive.

This clone was detected once. CDR3 DNA: TGTGCCAGCAGGACAGACTTCGGGAGCTCCTACGAGCAGTACTTC. Translating gives CASRTDFGSSYEQYF. This sequence joins TRBV6-1 and TRBJ2-7, with D maybe TRBD2 (6 bases). This CDR3 is 15 amino acids long. Germline loops: CDR1 MNHNS, CDR2 SASEGT. V lost 6 bases, J lost 0 bases, and 15 bases lay in between.

This chain joins TRBV5-1 and TRBJ2-3; 7 bases agree with TRBD2. Germline V gene sequence: CDR1 SGHRS, CDR2 YFSETQ. The CDR3 length is 14 residues. V gave up 6 bases and J gave up 0 bases; unmatched junction bases: 4. The CDR3 DNA sequence: TGCGCCAGCAACCCGGGGGGAAGCACAGATACGCAGTATTTT. Encoded protein: CASNPGGSTDTQYF.

The gene calls are TRBV18 and TRBJ1-1; no clear D. The CDR3 is made up of 15 amino acids. The V gene lost 0 bases and the J gene lost 0 bases, with 8 bases spanning the gap. Germline V gene sequence: CDR1 KGHSH, CDR2 LQKENI. DNA for the CDR3: TGTGCCAGCTCACCACCGTCTTATCTGAACACTGAAGCTTTCTTT. Protein product: CASSPPSYLNTEAFF.

The chain employs TRBV7-6 and TRBJ2-1, with 7 bases identical to TRBD1. The CDR3 sequence is 15 residues long. The germline V gene encodes CDR1 SGHVS and CDR2 FNYEAQ. V lost 5 bases to trimming and J lost 4 bases; unmatched junction nucleotides: 8. In DNA, the CDR3 is TGTGCCAGCAGCCGACGGGGACAGAAATACAATGAGCAGTTCTTC. Protein sequence: CASSRRGQKYNEQFF.

The chain is built from TRBV28 and TRBJ1-2; weak D call: TRBD1 (5 bases). This CDR3 has 15 amino acids. V was clipped by 5 bases and J by 2 bases, with 15 bases between them. Germline CDR1 is MDHEN and CDR2 is SYDVKM. The CDR3 nucleotides are TGTGCCAGCAGTCCGGACACCCCAATCAACTATGGCTACACCTTC. Its translation: CASSPDTPINYGYTF.